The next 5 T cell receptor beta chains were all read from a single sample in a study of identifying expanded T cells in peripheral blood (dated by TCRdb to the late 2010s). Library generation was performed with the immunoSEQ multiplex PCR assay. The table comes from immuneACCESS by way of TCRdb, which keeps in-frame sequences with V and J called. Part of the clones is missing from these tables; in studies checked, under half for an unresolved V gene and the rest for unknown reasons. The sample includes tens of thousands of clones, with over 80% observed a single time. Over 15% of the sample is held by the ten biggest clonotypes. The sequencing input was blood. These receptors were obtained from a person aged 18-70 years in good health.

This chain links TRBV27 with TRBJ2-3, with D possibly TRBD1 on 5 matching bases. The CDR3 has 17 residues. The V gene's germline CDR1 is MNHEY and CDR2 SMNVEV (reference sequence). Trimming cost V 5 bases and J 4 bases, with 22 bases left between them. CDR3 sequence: CASSHPGPPGVADTQYF. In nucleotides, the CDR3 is TGTGCCAGCAGTCACCCAGGGCCGCCTGGGGTCGCAGATACGCAGTATTTT.

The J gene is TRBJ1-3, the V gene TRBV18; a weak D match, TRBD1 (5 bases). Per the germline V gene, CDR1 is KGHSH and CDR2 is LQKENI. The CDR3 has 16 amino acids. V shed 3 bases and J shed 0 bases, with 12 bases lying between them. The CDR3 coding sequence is TGTGCCAGCTCACCTTTCGGGACGGACTCTGGAAACACCATATATTTT. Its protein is CASSPFGTDSGNTIYF.

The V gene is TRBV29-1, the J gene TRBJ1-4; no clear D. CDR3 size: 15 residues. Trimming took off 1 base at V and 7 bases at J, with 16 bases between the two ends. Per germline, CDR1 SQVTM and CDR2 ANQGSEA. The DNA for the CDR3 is TGCAGCGTTGAAGTTTCCCAAGGGATATCTGAAAAACTGTTTTTT. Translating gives CSVEVSQGISEKLFF. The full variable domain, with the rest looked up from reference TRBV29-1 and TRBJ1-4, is SAVISQKPSRDICQRGTSLTIQCQVDSQVTMMFWYRQQPGQSLTLIATANQGSEATYESGFVIDKFPISRPNLTFSTLTVSNMSPEDSSIYLCSVEVSQGISEKLFFGSGTQLSVL.

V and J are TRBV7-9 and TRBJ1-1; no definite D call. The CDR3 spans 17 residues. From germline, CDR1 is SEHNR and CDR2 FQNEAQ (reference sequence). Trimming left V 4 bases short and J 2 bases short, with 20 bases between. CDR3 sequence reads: CASSSPRGQEINTEAFF. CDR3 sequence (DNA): TGTGCCAGCAGCTCCCCCCGCGGGCAGGAAATCAACACTGAAGCTTTCTTT.

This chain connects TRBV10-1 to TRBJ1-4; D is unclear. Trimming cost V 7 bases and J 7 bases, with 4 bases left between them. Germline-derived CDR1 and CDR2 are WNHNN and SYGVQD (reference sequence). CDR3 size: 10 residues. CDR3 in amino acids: CASIGEKLFF. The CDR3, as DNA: TGCGCCAGCATAGGTGAAAAACTGTTTTTT.